The 21 T cell receptor beta chains below come from one sample, sequenced in a study of T cells in Graves' hyperthyroidism and ophthalmopathy. Researchers took RNA transcripts and amplified the TCR beta CDR3 regions from them. First-round RT-PCR of the TCR CDR3 relied on the HTBI primer set. One entry per CDR3 protein, called by TCRdb with MiXCR from the multiplex PCR reads. The sample records hundreds of thousands of distinct CDR3 sequences, roughly 14% being singletons. The sample taken for sequencing was blood. These receptors were taken from a young woman with Graves' hyperthyroidism.

This clonotype was recorded many times. V gene TRBV20-1 combines with J gene TRBJ2-1; 7 bases are shared with TRBD2. The CDR3 runs to 11 residues. J lost 8 bases, V lost 6 bases, and 4 bases had no gene match. The germline V gene encodes CDR1 DFQATT and CDR2 SNEGSKA (reference sequence). CDR3 sequence: CSAELAYEQFF. CDR3 coding DNA: TGCAGTGCAGAACTAGCGTATGAGCAGTTCTTC.

This sequence joins TRBV28 and TRBJ2-1; 9 bases are a match to TRBD1. The junction had 13 bases not matched to a gene; V was cut back by 5 bases and J by 5 bases. This CDR3 comprises 17 residues. Germline CDR1 and CDR2: MDHEN and SYDVKM. CDR3 residues: CASSTQGAQIRDNEQFF. The DNA of the CDR3 is TGTGCCAGCAGTACACAGGGGGCGCAGATTCGTGACAATGAGCAGTTCTTC.

The chain uses TRBV2 and TRBJ1-6; 9 bases are shared with TRBD1. The V gene end was trimmed by 6 bases and the J gene end by 9 bases; junction bases not matched to a gene: 6. Germline V gene sequence: CDR1 SNHLY, CDR2 FYNNEI. CDR3 size: 14 residues. The CDR3 nucleotides read TGTGCCAGCAGGGCGGGACAGGGTCGTTCACCCCTCCACTTT. Translation gives CASRAGQGRSPLHF.

This clonotype was counted only a few times. This chain uses TRBV19 with TRBJ1-6; 7 bases line up with TRBD1. V was pared by 8 bases and J by 5 bases, with 3 bases of the junction left unmatched. CDR1 and CDR2 from the germline V gene are LNHDA and SQIVND (reference sequence). CDR3 length equals 13 residues. This CDR3 is CASSGTDNSPLHF. CDR3 sequence (DNA): TGTGCCAGTTCCGGGACAGATAATTCACCCCTCCACTTT.

This clonotype showed up many times. The V call is TRBV7-9, the J call TRBJ2-1; TRBD1 matches at 9 bases. The CDR3 contains 17 residues. Germline CDR1 is SEHNR and CDR2 is FQNEAQ (reference sequence). J gave up 6 bases and V 5 bases, and 14 bases lay outside the gene matches. CDR3 sequence: CASSVSGGTGHRNEQFF. The CDR3 DNA follows: TGTGCCAGCAGCGTTAGTGGCGGGACAGGGCACCGCAATGAGCAGTTCTTC.

J is TRBJ1-3 and V is TRBV29-1, with 7 bases aligning to TRBD1. Unmatched junction bases numbered 10, after V lost 5 bases and J lost 12 bases. There are 12 residues in the CDR3. CDR1 SQVTM and CDR2 ANQGSEA come from the germline V gene. The DNA of the CDR3 is TGCAGCGTTAACCACAGGGGCAATGGCATATATTTT. This codes for CSVNHRGNGIYF.

This clonotype showed up many times. The chain uses TRBV6-1 and TRBJ2-7, with D perhaps being TRBD1 or TRBD2 (5 bases each). V shed 10 bases and J shed 2 bases, with 27 bases lying between them. CDR3 size: 17 residues. Germline lookup yields CDR1 MNHNS and CDR2 SASEGT. This chain's CDR3 is CATTPRFSRDRTYEQYF. The CDR3 region has the DNA TGTGCCACCACCCCCCGATTTAGCCGGGACCGTACCTACGAGCAGTACTTC.

This clonotype has at least ten counts. The rearrangement uses TRBV2 and TRBJ2-7; TRBD2 is a possible D gene (6 bases). CDR1 is SNHLY, CDR2 FYNNEI, per germline. This CDR3 has 14 amino acids. V lost 4 bases and J lost 5, with 15 bases in between. The CDR3 nucleotides read TGTGCCAGCAGTGCTCGGGAGAGCGTAGACGAGCAGTACTTC. It codes for CASSARESVDEQYF. Using reference TRBV2 and TRBJ2-7 for the parts outside the CDR3, the full variable domain is EPEVTQTPSHQVTQMGQEVILRCVPISNHLYFYWYRQILGQKVEFLVSFYNNEISEKSEIFDDQFSVERPDGSNFTLKIRSTKLEDSAMYFCASSARESVDEQYFGPGTRLTVT.

The chain has TRBV19 and TRBJ1-5; no reliable D call. Germline V lookup: CDR1 LNHDA, CDR2 SQIVND (reference sequence). This CDR3 is 15 amino acids long. Trimming removed 1 base from V and 0 bases from J, with 7 bases in between. The CDR3 region is CASSIVTFSNQPQHF. The CDR3 DNA sequence: TGTGCCAGTAGTATAGTGACGTTTAGCAATCAGCCCCAGCATTTT.

This clonotype was seen at least ten times. The genes are TRBV2 and TRBJ1-5; 9 bases map to TRBD1. The CDR3 has 14 amino acids. With 5 bases clipped from V and 7 bases from J, the junction kept 6 bases outside the gene matches. Germline lookup yields CDR1 SNHLY and CDR2 FYNNEI. CDR3 in DNA: TGTGCCAGCAGTCGGGACAGGGTAGGCCAGCCCCAGCATTTT. Protein product: CASSRDRVGQPQHF.

This clonotype was found many times. This rearrangement joins TRBV2 to TRBJ2-1; 8 bases are a match to TRBD2. CDR1 is SNHLY and CDR2 is FYNNEI in the germline V gene. V was pared by 3 bases and J by 2 bases, with 3 bases of the junction left unmatched. CDR3 size: 15 residues. The CDR3 spells CASSDEGLAYNEQFF. The CDR3 bases are TGTGCCAGCAGTGATGAGGGACTAGCCTACAATGAGCAGTTCTTC.

This clonotype was found many times. The chain uses TRBV29-1 and TRBJ2-5, with TRBD2 matching over 7 bases. After removal of 7 bases from V and 5 bases from J, the junction contained 10 bases not matched to a gene. The V gene's germline CDR1 is SQVTM and CDR2 ANQGSEA. This CDR3 has 13 amino acids. The CDR3: CSAEGWGGETQYF. Written as DNA, the CDR3 is TGCAGCGCCGAGGGATGGGGGGGGGAGACCCAGTACTTC.

V gene TRBV7-2 combines with J gene TRBJ2-5; TRBD2 matches 8 bases. CDR1 SGHTA and CDR2 FQGNSA come from the germline V gene. The CDR3 runs to 15 residues. Losses at the gene ends were 3 bases for V and 6 bases for J; bases not matched to a gene: 9. The CDR3, as DNA: TGTGCCAGCAGCTTCGACGGGGGGGCCTGGAAGACCCAGTACTTC. Translated: CASSFDGGAWKTQYF. The full variable domain, in which reference TRBV7-2 and TRBJ2-5 provide the parts outside the CDR3, is GAGVSQSPSNKVTEKGKDVELRCDPISGHTALYWYRQSLGQGLEFLIYFQGNSAPDKSGLPSDRFSAERTGGSVSTLTIQRTQQEDSAVYLCASSFDGGAWKTQYFGPGTRLLVL.

V usage is TRBV18 and J usage is TRBJ2-3; weak D call: TRBD2 (6 bases). The CDR3 runs 14 residues. The V gene lost 1 base and the J gene lost 4 bases, with 9 bases spanning the gap. The V gene's germline CDR1 is KGHSH and CDR2 LQKENI. The CDR3 sequence is CASSPQEGPDTQYF. The CDR3 DNA sequence: TGTGCCAGCTCACCACAGGAGGGTCCAGATACGCAGTATTTT.

This clonotype showed up many times. The genes are TRBV10-3 and TRBJ2-7; tentative D call: TRBD1 (7 bases). Germline assignment: CDR1 ENHRY and CDR2 SYGVKD. Trimming removed 11 bases at V and 0 bases at J, with 14 bases between. This CDR3 is 13 amino acids long. Written as DNA, the CDR3 is TGTGCCTCTGCAGGGGGGAGCTCCTACGAGCAGTACTTC. Translating gives CASAGGSSYEQYF.

This clonotype was seen repeatedly, ten times or more. The chain links TRBV11-1 to TRBJ2-3, with a tentative D call TRBD1 (6 bases). In germline, CDR1 is SGHAT, CDR2 FQDESV (reference sequence). Trimming removed 5 bases at V and 6 bases at J, with 21 bases between. The CDR3 runs 16 residues. Here the CDR3 DNA reads TGTGCCAGCAGCCCCTGGGACACCCGTCCAGACGATACGCAGTATTTT. This translates into CASSPWDTRPDDTQYF. Variable domain in full (rest from reference TRBV11-1 and TRBJ2-3): EAEVAQSPRYKITEKSQAVAFWCDPISGHATLYWYRQILGQGPELLVQFQDESVVDDSQLPKDRFSAERLKGVDSTLKIQPAELGDSAMYLCASSPWDTRPDDTQYFGPGTRLTVL.

This clonotype was seen only a few times. The J gene is TRBJ1-2, the V gene TRBV29-1; no reliable D call. The germline V gene encodes CDR1 SQVTM and CDR2 ANQGSEA. The CDR3 is 12 residues long. Trimming cost V 4 bases and J 6 bases, with 12 bases left between them. CDR3 protein: CSVGGVSDGYTF. CDR3 DNA: TGCAGCGTTGGGGGTGTTTCGGATGGCTACACCTTC.

This clonotype was detected many times. The rearrangement joins TRBV5-1 to TRBJ1-4; 7 bases align to TRBD1. Germline-derived CDR1 and CDR2 are SGHRS and YFSETQ. Unmatched junction bases numbered 8, after V lost 4 bases and J lost 5 bases. The CDR3 loop spans 15 amino acids. The CDR3 region has the DNA TGCGCCAGCAGCCCGGGACAGCGACCGAATGAAAAACTGTTTTTT. Translated: CASSPGQRPNEKLFF.

Only a few counts were recorded for this clonotype. V is TRBV6-1 and J is TRBJ2-5; possible D gene TRBD2, 5 bases. From germline, CDR1 is MNHNS and CDR2 SASEGT. CDR3 length equals 14 residues. V lost 2 bases to trimming and J lost 1 base, with 8 bases between them. The CDR3 reads CASSERGFQETQYF. CDR3 in DNA: TGTGCCAGCAGTGAACGGGGATTCCAAGAGACCCAGTACTTC.

V usage is TRBV4-1 and J usage is TRBJ1-5; D may be TRBD1 (6 bases). V dropped 3 bases and J dropped 0 bases, with 18 bases sitting between them. Germline V CDR1 and CDR2: MGHRA, YSYEKL. The CDR3 is made up of 18 amino acids. The CDR3 loop is CASSHRQERAYSNQPQHF. CDR3 in DNA: TGCGCCAGCAGCCACCGACAGGAACGGGCTTATAGCAATCAGCCCCAGCATTTT.

There are many counts of this clonotype. The chain carries TRBV18 and TRBJ1-5; TRBD1 is a possible D gene (5 bases). This CDR3 is built from 14 residues. CDR1 and CDR2 from the germline V gene are KGHSH and LQKENI. V dropped 2 bases and J dropped 4 bases, with 9 bases sitting between them. The CDR3 region is CASSPERGNQPQHF. The CDR3 DNA reads as TGTGCCAGCTCACCAGAGCGGGGGAATCAGCCCCAGCATTTT.